What follows are 17 T cell receptor beta chains derived from one specimen sequenced in a study of T cell repertoires in cytomegalovirus infection. Via MiXCR, TCRdb re-called the reads, giving one row per CDR3 protein. The repertoire consists of approximately 400,000 distinct CDR3 sequences, with roughly 31% occurring once and the leading ten covering approximately 14%. What was sequenced was PBMCs. The source of these receptors is a human donor in good health (CMV status not recorded). Some clones in this sample may be carry-over from other donors' samples.

With respect to this clonotype: No conserved phenylalanine or tryptophan is present at the end of the CDR3, so a read error is the likely explanation. The rearrangement joins TRBV7-2 to TRBJ2-3, with a possible D match to TRBD2 (5 bases). V shed 4 bases and J shed 1 base, with 12 bases lying between them. The CDR3 runs to 15 residues. The germline V gene has CDR1 SGHTA and CDR2 FQGNSA. CDR3 sequence (DNA): TGTGCCAGCAGCTCCGTTGGAGGAGGCACAGATACGCAGTATTGT. It yields the protein CASSSVGGGTDTQYC.

This clonotype was counted many times. This chain joins TRBV7-2 and TRBJ2-3; TRBD2 matches 7 bases. The ends lost 4 bases at V and 1 base at J; junction bases unmatched: 8. The CDR3 has 16 residues. CDR1 and CDR2 from the germline V gene are SGHTA and FQGNSA. CDR3 loop: CASSSQTSVGTDTQYF. The CDR3 DNA reads TGTGCCAGCAGCTCGCAAACTAGCGTTGGCACAGATACGCAGTATTTT.

This clonotype was counted a few times. The rearrangement uses TRBV7-2 and TRBJ1-1; unclear D gene. CDR1 and CDR2 (germline): SGHTA, FQGNSA. This CDR3 comprises 14 residues. Trimming shortened V by 1 base and J by 5 bases, and 11 bases separated the two germline ends. The CDR3 reads CASSLVSTSTEAFF. In nucleotides, the CDR3 is TGTGCCAGCAGCTTAGTTTCTACGTCGACTGAAGCTTTCTTT.

This clonotype was counted ten times or more. The chain has TRBV12-3 or TRBV12-4 and TRBJ2-1; no reliable D call. Trimming removed 2 bases at V and 7 bases at J, with 9 bases between. This CDR3 contains 13 residues. The CDR3 DNA follows: TGTGCCAGCAGTTTAAGTGGGCGGAATGAGCAGTTCTTC. It is translated as CASSLSGRNEQFF.

At least ten counts were recorded for this clonotype. This chain uses TRBV12-3 or TRBV12-4 with TRBJ1-4, with 7 nucleotides matching TRBD1. The CDR3 length is 13 residues. V gave up 8 bases and J gave up 5 bases; unmatched junction bases: 5. In nucleotides, the CDR3 is TGTGCCAGCCGGGACAGCATCAATGAAAAACTGTTTTTT. Translation gives CASRDSINEKLFF.

The sample holds many counts of this clonotype. V is TRBV5-6 and J is TRBJ2-3; 7 bases fit TRBD1. Germline V CDR1 and CDR2: SGHDT, YYEEEE. The V and J ends lost 4 bases and 4 bases, in that order; junction bases with no gene match: 9. The CDR3 is 15 amino acids. The CDR3: CASSSGQVWPDTQYF. The CDR3 DNA reads TGTGCCAGCAGCAGTGGACAGGTCTGGCCAGATACGCAGTATTTT.

The chain employs TRBV9 and TRBJ2-1; 7 bases agree with TRBD2. Trimming cost V 3 bases and J 0 bases; bases outside gene matches: 6. CDR1 SGDLS and CDR2 YYNGEE come from the germline V gene. The CDR3 contains 16 residues. This chain's CDR3 is CASSGLSGGSYNEQFF. CDR3 coding DNA: TGTGCCAGCAGCGGACTGTCGGGGGGCTCCTACAATGAGCAGTTCTTC.

This clonotype was counted between two and nine times. V and J are TRBV5-5 and TRBJ2-3; no reliable D call. V gave up 0 bases and J gave up 0 bases, with 11 bases separating them. Germline V CDR1 and CDR2: SGHKS, YYEKEE (reference sequence). This CDR3 has 16 amino acids. The CDR3 sequence is CASSLAPSTSTDTQYF. Written as DNA, the CDR3 is TGTGCCAGCAGCTTGGCCCCCTCTACTAGCACAGATACGCAGTATTTT.

This clonotype was recorded a few times. This chain uses TRBV7-9 with TRBJ2-3; D is possibly TRBD1 (7 bases). The CDR3 sequence is 15 residues long. CDR1 SEHNR and CDR2 FQNEAQ come from the germline V gene (reference sequence). V was clipped by 5 bases and J by 0 bases, with 12 bases between them. Here the CDR3 reads CASSQAGQSTDTQYF. The CDR3 coding sequence is TGTGCCAGCAGCCAGGCGGGACAGAGCACAGATACGCAGTATTTT.

The chain couples TRBV6-6 to TRBJ2-2, with 11 nucleotides matching TRBD2. This CDR3 contains 16 residues. After removal of 6 bases from V and 6 bases from J, the junction contained 9 bases not matched to a gene. In germline, CDR1 is MNHNY, CDR2 SVGAGI (reference sequence). The CDR3 loop is CASSNTSGGGSGELFF. CDR3 sequence (DNA): TGTGCCAGCAGCAACACTAGCGGGGGAGGGTCCGGGGAGCTGTTTTTT.

CDR3 loop: CASSLGSGGTSYNEQFF. The DNA of the CDR3 is TGTGCCAGCAGCTTAGGTAGCGGGGGGACCTCCTACAATGAGCAGTTCTTC. This chain joins TRBV7-2 and TRBJ2-1, with TRBD2 matching 10 bases. Germline assignment: CDR1 SGHTA and CDR2 FQGNSA. This CDR3 is built from 17 residues. V shed 1 base, J shed 0 bases, and the junction held 3 bases outside the gene matches.

On this clonotype: Its ends do not fully match the called genes, so a read error is possible. J is TRBJ2-3 and V is TRBV28; 9 bases line up with TRBD1. CDR3 length: 16 residues. Germline CDR1 is MDHEN and CDR2 is SYDVKM. The CDR3, as DNA: TGTGCCAGCAGTCCCCGCCAGGGACAGGGCACGGATACGCAGTATTTT. Protein sequence: CASSPRQGQGTDTQYF.

The chain combines TRBV4-1 with TRBJ1-1, with TRBD1 matching over 7 bases. The ends lost 3 bases at V and 0 bases at J; junction bases unmatched: 10. Per germline, CDR1 MGHRA and CDR2 YSYEKL. The CDR3 is 17 amino acids. The CDR3 sequence is CASSHKTGFGMNTEAFF. In nucleotides, the CDR3 is TGCGCCAGCAGCCACAAGACAGGGTTTGGTATGAACACTGAAGCTTTCTTT.

This clonotype was counted between two and nine times. The genes are TRBV7-9 and TRBJ1-3; D may be TRBD1 (5 bases). The V gene's germline CDR1 is SEHNR and CDR2 FQNEAQ (reference sequence). The V gene lost 1 base and the J gene lost 4 bases, with 14 bases spanning the gap. CDR3 length equals 16 residues. CDR3 DNA: TGTGCCAGCAGCTTAGGAGGGGAGCCTCTCGGAAACACCATATATTTT. It yields the protein CASSLGGEPLGNTIYF.

J is TRBJ1-2 and V is TRBV7-2, with D uncertain. This CDR3 spans 13 amino acids. Trimming removed 2 bases at V and 4 bases at J, with 8 bases between. Germline V gene data show CDR1 as SGHTA and CDR2 as FQGNSA. The CDR3 DNA sequence: TGTGCCAGCAGCTTAAATGCAATCTATGGCTACACCTTC. The encoded protein is CASSLNAIYGYTF.

The chain employs TRBV11-2 and TRBJ2-1, with D tentatively TRBD1 (6 bases). Germline assignment: CDR1 SGHAT and CDR2 FQNNGV. V shed 7 bases and J shed 4 bases, with 17 bases lying between them. The CDR3 extends over 15 amino acids. The CDR3 DNA is TGTGCCAGCAACCTTTTACAGGGAAAGTACAATGAGCAGTTCTTC. Its protein product is CASNLLQGKYNEQFF.

CDR3 protein: CASSTARGPVAKNIQYF. The CDR3 region has the DNA TGTGCCAGTAGTACCGCCAGGGGGCCGGTCGCCAAAAACATTCAGTACTTC. The chain employs TRBV19 and TRBJ2-4; 8 bases align to TRBD1. Germline trimming cut 4 bases from V and 1 base from J; bases unmatched to any gene: 9. CDR1 and CDR2 from the germline V gene are LNHDA and SQIVND (reference sequence). This CDR3 is built from 17 residues.